These 27 T cell receptor beta chains came from one sample sequenced in a study of T cells after yellow fever vaccination. TCRdb redid the calling of the 5' RACE reads with MiXCR, one entry per CDR3 protein. The table shows some 350,000 distinct CDR3 sequences, with more than 5.5% occurring only once. Sequenced material: PBMCs, taken 5 days after the yellow fever booster vaccination. The receptors were gathered from a man aged 25 to 40 who received the YFV17D yellow fever vaccine.

In this sample, this clonotype turned up a few times. The chain couples TRBV12-3 or TRBV12-4 to TRBJ2-1, with 10 bases aligning to TRBD2. After removal of 5 bases from V and 6 bases from J, the junction contained 13 bases not matched to a gene. This CDR3 region has 17 residues. The CDR3, as DNA: TGTGCCAGCAGTCTCGGACTAGCGGACCCTTTTTTCAATGAGCAGTTCTTC. Translating it yields CASSLGLADPFFNEQFF.

The V gene is TRBV5-6, the J gene TRBJ2-3; D gene uncertain. In germline, CDR1 is SGHDT, CDR2 YYEEEE. The CDR3 is 14 amino acids. The ends were cut back, 4 bases at V and 2 bases at J, with 11 bases in the middle. CDR3 bases: TGTGCCAGCAGCCTGCCGGGCACCACAGATACGCAGTATTTT. Translation gives CASSLPGTTDTQYF.

Only a few counts were recorded for this clonotype. The rearrangement uses TRBV12-3 or TRBV12-4 and TRBJ2-1, with TRBD2 matching 9 bases. V lost 3 bases and J lost 4; bases outside the gene matches: 10. This CDR3 is 17 amino acids long. The chain's CDR3 is CASSFRASGTIYNEQFF. CDR3 DNA: TGTGCCAGCAGTTTCAGGGCTAGCGGGACCATTTACAATGAGCAGTTCTTC.

This clonotype was found many times. The rearrangement joins TRBV7-8 to TRBJ2-5; no firm D call. The germline V gene encodes CDR1 SGHVS and CDR2 FQNEAQ. Trimming cost V 4 bases and J 1 base, with 19 bases left between them. CDR3 length: 17 amino acids. This CDR3 is CASSSPHPEMGQETQYF. CDR3 nucleotides: TGTGCCAGCAGCTCACCACATCCGGAGATGGGCCAAGAGACCCAGTACTTC.

This sequence joins TRBV30 and TRBJ2-5; D might be TRBD2 (5 bases). Per the germline V gene, CDR1 is GTSNPN and CDR2 is SVGIG (reference sequence). V gave up 0 bases and J gave up 0 bases, with 5 bases separating them. This CDR3 has 13 residues. The CDR3 region is CAWSVDYQETQYF. The CDR3 region has the DNA TGTGCCTGGAGTGTGGACTACCAAGAGACCCAGTACTTC.

The chain is built from TRBV7-6 and TRBJ1-1; 8 bases are a match to TRBD1. The CDR3 totals 15 residues. V shed 3 bases and J 0 bases; nucleotides not matched to a gene: 3. Germline V gene data show CDR1 as SGHVS and CDR2 as FNYEAQ. Written as DNA, the CDR3 is TGTGCCAGCAGCTTGACAGGGGATTTGAACACTGAAGCTTTCTTT. Its protein product is CASSLTGDLNTEAFF.

Points on this clonotype: This may be a read error, as it is one base from a much larger clone. The chain is built from TRBV7-2 and TRBJ2-1; D is uncertain. This CDR3 region has 14 residues. The germline V gene encodes CDR1 SGHTA and CDR2 FQGNSA. CDR3 DNA sequence: TGTGCCGGCAGCACGGACCACATTTACAATGAGCAGTTCTTC. This encodes CAGSTDHIYNEQFF. Complete variable domain (other parts from reference TRBV7-2 and TRBJ2-1): GAGVSQSPSNKVTEKGKDVELRCDPISGHTALYWYRQSLGQGLEFLIYFQGNSAPDKSGLPSDRFSAERTGGSVSTLTIQRTQQEDSAVYLCAGSTDHIYNEQFFGPGTRLTVL.

V is TRBV5-4 and J is TRBJ2-1, with TRBD1 matching 7 bases. Germline-derived CDR1 and CDR2 are SGHNT and YYREEE (reference sequence). The CDR3 has 17 amino acids. Trimming cost V 4 bases and J 0 bases; bases outside gene matches: 10. The CDR3 region is CASSPRQGKNSYNEQFF. The CDR3, as DNA: TGTGCCAGCAGCCCTCGACAGGGCAAAAACTCCTACAATGAGCAGTTCTTC.

The sample holds a few counts of this clonotype. This rearrangement joins TRBV11-2 to TRBJ2-1; tentatively, D is TRBD1 or TRBD2 (5 bases each). Trimming stripped 5 bases from V and 0 bases from J, with 14 bases between. CDR1 is SGHAT and CDR2 is FQNNGV in the germline V gene. The CDR3 loop spans 16 amino acids. DNA for the CDR3: TGTGCCAGCAGCCTCCGGGGCCGAAACTCCTACAATGAGCAGTTCTTC. This encodes CASSLRGRNSYNEQFF.

This clonotype was counted at least ten times. The chain links TRBV12-3 or TRBV12-4 to TRBJ1-5, with D unclear. CDR3 length: 14 residues. V lost 4 bases, J lost 4 bases, and 11 bases lay in between. CDR3 amino acids: CASSWAEINQPQHF. The CDR3 DNA reads as TGTGCCAGCAGTTGGGCCGAAATTAATCAGCCCCAGCATTTT.

This clonotype was observed many times. V usage is TRBV20-1 and J usage is TRBJ1-2, with unresolved D. V lost 3 bases and J 8 bases, leaving 13 bases between the germline ends. CDR1 and CDR2 (germline): DFQATT, SNEGSKA (reference sequence). The CDR3 length is 12 residues. CDR3 protein: CSASPAFWGYTF. CDR3 sequence (DNA): TGCAGTGCTAGTCCCGCGTTTTGGGGCTACACCTTC.

There are many counts of this clonotype. The rearrangement links TRBV3-1 to TRBJ2-3; 8 bases map to TRBD2. V lost 4 bases, J lost 5 bases, and 8 bases stayed unmatched. Per the germline V gene, CDR1 is LGHDT and CDR2 is YNNKEL (reference sequence). The length of the CDR3 is 15 residues. This CDR3 reads CASSLGGAREDTQYF. The CDR3 DNA is TGTGCCAGCAGCCTCGGGGGGGCTCGTGAAGATACGCAGTATTTT.

This clonotype was counted only a few times. V usage is TRBV12-3 or TRBV12-4 and J usage is TRBJ1-4; no clear D. V shed 5 bases and J shed 3 bases, with 16 bases lying between them. The CDR3 consists of 16 residues. CDR3 DNA sequence: TGTGCCAGCAGTCTCGGCGAGCCGTCAGCTAATGAAAAACTGTTTTTT. Translating it yields CASSLGEPSANEKLFF.

As regards this clonotype: A clone one base away is much larger, so this may be a read error. V and J are TRBV28 and TRBJ2-7, with 8 bases matching TRBD1. The CDR3 consists of 16 residues. Trimming took 3 bases from V and 1 from J; bases not matched to a gene: 8. CDR1 MDHEN and CDR2 SYDVKM come from the germline V gene. In DNA form, the CDR3 reads TGTGCCAGCAGTTTCCCTTGGGACAGGCTATCCTACGAGCAGTACTTC. Translated, it gives CASSFPWDRLSYEQYF. Filled out from reference TRBV28 and TRBJ2-7, the complete variable domain reads DVKVTQSSRYLVKRTGEKVFLECVQDMDHENMFWYRQDPGLGLRLIYFSYDVKMKEKGDIPEGYSVSREKKERFSLILESASTNQTSMYLCASSFPWDRLSYEQYFGPGTRLTVT.

This clonotype has more than one count but fewer than ten. The chain has TRBV9 and TRBJ2-2, with D uncertain. CDR1 SGDLS and CDR2 YYNGEE come from the germline V gene. The CDR3 loop spans 12 amino acids. The V and J ends lost 3 bases and 8 bases respectively, with 8 bases between them. The CDR3 sequence: CASSAARGELFF. The CDR3 nucleotides are TGTGCCAGCAGCGCAGCCCGGGGGGAGCTGTTTTTT. The full variable domain, in which reference TRBV9 and TRBJ2-2 provide the parts outside the CDR3, is DSGVTQTPKHLITATGQRVTLRCSPRSGDLSVYWYQQSLDQGLQFLIQYYNGEERAKGNILERFSAQQFPDLHSELNLSSLELGDSALYFCASSAARGELFFGEGSRLTVL.

This clonotype came up many times. V is TRBV7-9 and J is TRBJ2-3; D is undetermined. Trimming took off 2 bases at V and 4 bases at J, with 7 bases between the two ends. The germline V gene has CDR1 SEHNR and CDR2 FQNEAQ (reference sequence). The CDR3 sequence is 13 residues long. CDR3 nucleotides: TGTGCCAGCAGCTTATGGGAAGCAGATACGCAGTATTTT. Its translation is CASSLWEADTQYF.

This clonotype came up a few times. The DNA for the CDR3 is TGTGCCAGTAGTAGACTAGCGGGAGGGTGGACCTACAATGAGCAGTTCTTC. It is translated as CASSRLAGGWTYNEQFF. The chain carries TRBV19 and TRBJ2-1; 14 bases fit TRBD2. The CDR3 has 17 amino acids. Germline CDR1 LNHDA, CDR2 SQIVND (reference sequence). The trim removed 4 bases at V and 2 bases at J, leaving 4 bases unmatched.

Many counts were recorded for this clonotype. The CDR3 protein is CASSLFLLQGTGELFF. The CDR3 DNA sequence: TGTGCCAGCTCACTTTTCCTACTACAGGGAACCGGGGAGCTGTTTTTT. V usage is TRBV18 and J usage is TRBJ2-2; a possible D gene is TRBD1 (6 bases). This CDR3 spans 16 amino acids. Trimming removed 4 bases from V and 5 bases from J, with 17 bases in between. The V gene's germline CDR1 is KGHSH and CDR2 LQKENI.

This clonotype was detected a few times. V usage is TRBV4-3 and J usage is TRBJ2-3; D call uncertain. Trimming cost V 3 bases and J 7 bases, with 11 bases left between them. Germline assignment: CDR1 LGHNA and CDR2 YSLEER. This CDR3 has 13 residues. The CDR3 DNA reads TGCGCCAGCAGCCACCGGAAGCGCAATACGCAGTATTTT. Translation gives CASSHRKRNTQYF.

The chain recombines TRBV5-4 with TRBJ2-4; 11 bases fit TRBD2. The CDR3 consists of 15 residues. V lost 0 bases to trimming and J lost 9 bases; unmatched junction nucleotides: 5. Germline CDR1 reads SGHNT; CDR2 reads YYREEE (reference sequence). The DNA for the CDR3 is TGTGCCAGCAGCTTGGCGACTAGCGGGACGGGCATTCAGTACTTC. Its translation is CASSLATSGTGIQYF.

This clonotype was seen more than once but under ten times. The V gene is TRBV23-1, the J gene TRBJ2-2; maybe TRBD2 (5 bases). TRBV23-1 is known as an ORF, though its function is uncertain. This CDR3 spans 15 amino acids. V lost 3 bases to trimming and J lost 6 bases, with 14 bases between them. CDR3: CASSHSEGYPGELFF. The CDR3, as DNA: TGCGCCAGCAGTCACTCCGAGGGATATCCCGGGGAGCTGTTTTTT.

This clonotype was detected a few times. V usage is TRBV7-6 and J usage is TRBJ2-1; D may be TRBD1 (5 bases). Trimming removed 3 bases at V and 5 bases at J, with 11 bases between. Germline CDR1 SGHVS, CDR2 FNYEAQ. The CDR3 covers 14 residues. For the CDR3, the DNA is TGTGCCAGCAGCTTCGGGCAGGGCGACAATGAGCAGTTCTTC. Translation: CASSFGQGDNEQFF. The full variable domain, its missing parts supplied by reference TRBV7-6 and TRBJ2-1, is GAGVSQSPRYKVTKRGQDVALRCDPISGHVSLYWYRQALGQGPEFLTYFNYEAQQDKSGLPNDRFSAERPEGSISTLTIQRTEQRDSAMYRCASSFGQGDNEQFFGPGTRLTVL.

This clonotype showed up many times. The chain couples TRBV6-2 or TRBV6-3 to TRBJ2-1; 12 positions match TRBD2. The length of the CDR3 is 17 residues. Losses at the gene ends were 5 bases for V and 2 bases for J; bases not matched to a gene: 7. Germline CDR1 MNHEY, CDR2 SVGEGT. CDR3: CASSKTSGSLPYNEQFF. The DNA for the CDR3 is TGTGCCAGCAGTAAGACTAGCGGGAGTTTGCCCTACAATGAGCAGTTCTTC.

For this clonotype: At one boundary the junction diverges from the germline segment, which might be a read error. V usage is TRBV18 and J usage is TRBJ1-5; 7 bases align to TRBD1. Per the germline V gene, CDR1 is KGHSH and CDR2 is LQKENI. The length of the CDR3 is 13 residues. The CDR3 region is CASSQGRSEPQHF. The CDR3 DNA is TGTGCCAGTTCACAGGGGAGAAGTGAGCCCCAGCATTTT.

There are many counts of this clonotype. The chain joins TRBV7-9 to TRBJ2-5, with a weak D call TRBD1 (5 bases). V gave up 8 bases and J gave up 5 bases, with 12 bases separating them. CDR1 is SEHNR, CDR2 FQNEAQ, per germline (reference sequence). The CDR3 extends over 12 amino acids. The CDR3: CASHPHRETQYF. The CDR3 DNA reads TGTGCCAGCCACCCGCACAGGGAGACCCAGTACTTC.

The rearrangement links TRBV7-9 to TRBJ2-3; 10 bases are shared with TRBD2. The J segment lost 2 bases and the V segment lost 0 bases, leaving 5 bases of the junction unmatched. The CDR3 loop spans 17 amino acids. Germline-derived CDR1 and CDR2 are SEHNR and FQNEAQ (reference sequence). In nucleotides, the CDR3 is TGTGCCAGCAGCTTAGCGGAGCTAGCGGGAGTCACAGATACGCAGTATTTT. Protein product: CASSLAELAGVTDTQYF.

This sequence joins TRBV4-2 and TRBJ2-1; TRBD1 is a possible D gene (6 bases). This CDR3 comprises 13 residues. CDR1 LGHNA and CDR2 YNFKEQ come from the germline V gene. Between the trimmed V and J ends, which lost 5 bases and 6 bases, there was a span of 11 bases. The CDR3 DNA sequence: TGTGCCAGCAGCTCTACAGGGATCAATGAGCAGTTCTTC. Residues: CASSSTGINEQFF.